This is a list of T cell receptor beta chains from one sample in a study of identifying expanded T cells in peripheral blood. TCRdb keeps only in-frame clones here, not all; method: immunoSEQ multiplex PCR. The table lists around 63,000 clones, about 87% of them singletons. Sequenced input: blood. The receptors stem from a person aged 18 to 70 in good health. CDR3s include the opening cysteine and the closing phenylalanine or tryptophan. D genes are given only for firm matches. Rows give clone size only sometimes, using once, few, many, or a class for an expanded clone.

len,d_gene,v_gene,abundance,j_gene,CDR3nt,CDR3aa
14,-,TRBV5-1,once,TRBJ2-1,TGCGCCAGCAGCTCCCGACTAGGCCTAGGATCACAGTTCTTC,CASSSRLGLGSQFF
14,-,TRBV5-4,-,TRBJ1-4,TGTGCCAGCAGCTTTAGACAGACTAATGAAAAACTGTTTTTT,CASSFRQTNEKLFF
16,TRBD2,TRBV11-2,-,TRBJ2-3,TGTGCCAGCAGCTCTGGACTAGCGGGAGGAGAGGATACGCAGTATTTT,CASSSGLAGGEDTQYF
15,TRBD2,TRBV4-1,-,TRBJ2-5,TGCGCCAGCAGCCGGACTAGCGGGAGTGGAGAGACCCAGTACTTC,CASSRTSGSGETQYF
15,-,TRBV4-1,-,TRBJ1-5,TGCGCCAGCAGCCACCCTGACCGCGGCAATCAGCCCCAGCATTTT,CASSHPDRGNQPQHF
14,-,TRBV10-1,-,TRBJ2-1,TGCGCCAGCAGTGAGTCCCGGTCCTACAATGAGCAGTTCTTC,CASSESRSYNEQFF
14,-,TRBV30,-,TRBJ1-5,TGTGCCTGGAGCCTGACATGGGTCAATCAGCCCCAGCATTTT,CAWSLTWVNQPQHF
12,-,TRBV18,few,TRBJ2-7,TGTGCCAGCTCACCAGCAGGGAACGAGCAGTACTTC,CASSPAGNEQYF
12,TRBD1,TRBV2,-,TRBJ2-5,TGTGCCAGCAGGGACAGGGGAGAGACCCAGTACTTC,CASRDRGETQYF
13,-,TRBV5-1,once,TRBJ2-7,TGCGCCAGCAGCTTGGCCGGACAGTACGAGCAGTACTTC,CASSLAGQYEQYF
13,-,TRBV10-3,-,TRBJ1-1,TGTGCCATCAGTGGGGGGCTGAACACTGAAGCTTTCTTT,CAISGGLNTEAFF
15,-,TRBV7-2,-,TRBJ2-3,TGTGCCAGCAGCTCCGGCGCACTCAACACAGATACGCAGTATTTT,CASSSGALNTDTQYF
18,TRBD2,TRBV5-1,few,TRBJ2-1,TGCGCCAGCAGCTTGGCTAGCGGGGCTTTAAGCTCCTACAATGAGCAGTTCTTC,CASSLASGALSSYNEQFF
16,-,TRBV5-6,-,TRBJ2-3,TGTGCCAGCAGCCTGTCCCCGGGGGGCTCGGCAGATACGCAGTATTTT,CASSLSPGGSADTQYF
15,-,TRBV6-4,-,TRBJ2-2,TGTGCCAGCAGCCGGGACATAGAGTCCCCCGGGGAGCTGTTTTTT,CASSRDIESPGELFF
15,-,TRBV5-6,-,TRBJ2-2,TGTGCCAGCAGACGGGACCGACAGAACACCGGGGAGCTGTTTTTT,CASRRDRQNTGELFF
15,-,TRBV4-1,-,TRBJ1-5,TGCGCCAGCAGCCAAGAATACGGGTACAATCAGCCCCAGCATTTT,CASSQEYGYNQPQHF
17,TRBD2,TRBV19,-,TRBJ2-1,TGTGCCAGTAGTAACAGACTAGCGGGATGGCCCTACAATGAGCAGTTCTTC,CASSNRLAGWPYNEQFF
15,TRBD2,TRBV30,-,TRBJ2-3,TGTGCCTGGAGTGTAGGTAGCGGGGCCACAGATACGCAGTATTTT,CAWSVGSGATDTQYF
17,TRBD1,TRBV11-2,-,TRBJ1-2,TGTGCCAGCAGCTTCATCCCTACGGGACAGGGGACCGATGGCTACACCTTC,CASSFIPTGQGTDGYTF
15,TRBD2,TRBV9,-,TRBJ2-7,TGTGCCAGCAGCGTAGTGGCGGGAGAAGGTTACGAGCAGTACTTC,CASSVVAGEGYEQYF
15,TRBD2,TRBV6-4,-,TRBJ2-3,TGTGCCAGCAGTGTGACTAGCGGTGGCACAGATACGCAGTATTTT,CASSVTSGGTDTQYF
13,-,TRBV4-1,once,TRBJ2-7,TGCGCCAGCAGCCCAGGGAGCTCCTACGAGCAGTACTTC,CASSPGSSYEQYF
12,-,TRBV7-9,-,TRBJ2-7,TGTGCCAGCAGCTTAAGCGAAAACGAGCAGTACTTC,CASSLSENEQYF
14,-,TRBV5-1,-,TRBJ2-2,TGCGCCAGCAGCCCAACACGGGGCACCGGGGAGCTGTTTTTT,CASSPTRGTGELFF
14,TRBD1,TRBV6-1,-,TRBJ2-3,TGTGCCAGCAAGGGACAGCTGGTCACAGATACGCAGTATTTT,CASKGQLVTDTQYF
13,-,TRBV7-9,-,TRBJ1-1,TGTGCCAGCAGCTTAACAGGGAACACTGAAGCTTTCTTT,CASSLTGNTEAFF
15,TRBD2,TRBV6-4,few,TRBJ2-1,TGTGCCAGCAGTGACACTAGCGATACTTACAATGAGCAGTTCTTC,CASSDTSDTYNEQFF
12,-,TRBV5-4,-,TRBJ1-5,TGTGCCAGCAGCTTGTCCCGGAGGCCCCAGCATTTT,CASSLSRRPQHF
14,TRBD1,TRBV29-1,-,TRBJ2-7,TGCAGCGGTTCACCCGGGACAGGGGGCTACGAGCAGTACTTC,CSGSPGTGGYEQYF
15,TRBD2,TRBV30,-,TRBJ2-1,TGTGCCTGGAGGTCCCTCGGACTAGCGGGAGATGAGCAGTTCTTC,CAWRSLGLAGDEQFF
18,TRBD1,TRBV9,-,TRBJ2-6,TGTGCCAGCACACCCCGGGACAGGGTACTATCTGGGGCCAACGTCCTGACTTTC,CASTPRDRVLSGANVLTF
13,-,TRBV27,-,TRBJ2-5,TGTGCCAGCAGTTTATGGGGGGAGGAGACCCAGTACTTC,CASSLWGEETQYF
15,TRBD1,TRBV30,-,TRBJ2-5,TGTGCCTGGAGTGTCGGTAACAGGGGGCCAGAGACCCAGTACTTC,CAWSVGNRGPETQYF
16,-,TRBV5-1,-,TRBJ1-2,TGCGCCAGCAGCTTGGAGTTAGGGCAGGGAGAAAATGGCTACACCTTC,CASSLELGQGENGYTF
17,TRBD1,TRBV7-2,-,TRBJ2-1,TGTGCCAGCAGCTTTAGGACAGGTCTTAATTTCTTTGATGAGCAGTTCTTC,CASSFRTGLNFFDEQFF
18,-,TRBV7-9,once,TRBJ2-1,TGTGCCAGCAGCTTTCAGGAGAGCAGTTTGAGCTCCTACAATGAGCAGTTCTTC,CASSFQESSLSSYNEQFF
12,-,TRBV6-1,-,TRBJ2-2,TGTGCCAGCAGTGAGATCGGGGTGGAGCTGTTTTTT,CASSEIGVELFF
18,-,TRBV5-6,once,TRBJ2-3,TGTGCCAGCAGCTACACCCCCTTGCGGGGCTCTAGCACAGATACGCAGTATTTT,CASSYTPLRGSSTDTQYF
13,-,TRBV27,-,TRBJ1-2,TGTGCCAGCAGTTCACACAGGTTTTATGGCTACACCTTC,CASSSHRFYGYTF
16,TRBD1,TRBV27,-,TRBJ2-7,TGTGCCAGCAGTCCAAGATCACGGGACAGATACTACGAGCAGTACTTC,CASSPRSRDRYYEQYF
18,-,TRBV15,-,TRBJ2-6,TGTGCCACCAGCAGAGTCGAGCACACAGCCTCTGGGGCCAACGTCCTGACTTTC,CATSRVEHTASGANVLTF
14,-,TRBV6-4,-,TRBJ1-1,TGTGCCAGCTCGCTTAAGGGGGAAGACACTGAAGCTTTCTTT,CASSLKGEDTEAFF
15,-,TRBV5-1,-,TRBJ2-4,TGCGCCAGCAGTAATGGACTCAACGCCAAAAACATTCAGTACTTC,CASSNGLNAKNIQYF
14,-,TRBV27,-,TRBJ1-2,TGTGCCAGCAGTTTATCCTTGGGGGACTATGGCTACACCTTC,CASSLSLGDYGYTF
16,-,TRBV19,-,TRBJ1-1,TGTGCCAGTAGTGGTCGGACGGCCGTTATGAACACTGAAGCTTTCTTT,CASSGRTAVMNTEAFF
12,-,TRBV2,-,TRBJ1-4,TGTGCCAGCATTGGAGGGAGCGCAAAACTGTTTTTT,CASIGGSAKLFF
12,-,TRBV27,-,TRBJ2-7,TGTGCCAGCAGTTTAACCCGGGACCGCTTGAACTTC,CASSLTRDRLNF
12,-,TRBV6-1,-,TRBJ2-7,TGTGCCAGCAGTGACCCTTATAGCGAGCAGTACTTC,CASSDPYSEQYF
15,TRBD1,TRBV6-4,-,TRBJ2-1,TGTGCCAGCAGTTTACAGGGGGCGGTTTACAATGAGCAGTTCTTC,CASSLQGAVYNEQFF
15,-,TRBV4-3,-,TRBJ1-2,TGCGCCAGCAGCCAAGATCCCGGGGGCGAACGAGGCTACACCTTC,CASSQDPGGERGYTF
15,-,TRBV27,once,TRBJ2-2,TGTGCCAGTTTAAGTGTACTATACAACACCGGGGAGCTGTTTTTT,CASLSVLYNTGELFF
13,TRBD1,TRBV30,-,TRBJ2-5,TGTGCCTGGAGTCGGGACAGCCAAGAGACCCAGTACTTC,CAWSRDSQETQYF
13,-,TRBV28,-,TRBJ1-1,TGTGCCAGCAGTTTGCCAGCTGACACTGAAGCTTTCTTT,CASSLPADTEAFF
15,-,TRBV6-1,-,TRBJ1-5,TGTGCCAGCCCTCCCGACGCAGGGTCGGCTCAGCCCCAGCATTTT,CASPPDAGSAQPQHF